What follows are 9 T cell receptor beta chains derived from one specimen sequenced in a study of T cells after yellow fever vaccination. TCRdb reprocessed the 5' RACE reads via MiXCR and lists one record per CDR3 protein. The table records 280,000 or so distinct CDR3 sequences, around 8.6% of them present only once. Material: CD4+ T cells sorted from PBMCs, obtained 5 days after the yellow fever booster vaccination. The receptors stem from a man aged 18 to 30 who received the YFV17D yellow fever vaccine.

This clonotype has only a few counts. The J gene is TRBJ1-2, the V gene TRBV6-5; D is unresolved. The length of the CDR3 is 14 residues. Germline V gene data show CDR1 as MNHEY and CDR2 as SVGAGI. Trimming cost V 0 bases and J 4 bases, with 9 bases left between them. The CDR3 protein is CASSYSMVAYGYTF. CDR3 bases: TGTGCCAGCAGTTACTCGATGGTGGCCTATGGCTACACCTTC.

The chain couples TRBV5-4 to TRBJ1-1, with D maybe TRBD1 (6 bases). V lost 2 bases to trimming and J lost 6 bases, with 17 bases between them. CDR1 and CDR2 from the germline V gene are SGHNT and YYREEE (reference sequence). The CDR3 length is 15 residues. The CDR3 bases are TGTGCCAGCAGCTTATTTGGGGGCTTAGGGCCTGAAGCTTTCTTT. It is translated as CASSLFGGLGPEAFF.

The gene calls are TRBV2 and TRBJ2-7; 7 bases are a match to TRBD1. V lost 10 bases to trimming and J lost 3 bases; unmatched junction nucleotides: 9. In germline, CDR1 is SNHLY, CDR2 FYNNEI. This CDR3 spans 13 amino acids. The CDR3 DNA sequence: TGTGCCACTGCACGGGACAGCAGCTACGAGCAGTACGTC. It yields the protein CATARDSSYEQYV.

The CDR3 sequence: CASSLRPRASEAFF. Written as DNA, the CDR3 is TGTGCCAGCAGCCTAAGGCCTAGGGCTTCTGAAGCTTTCTTT. V gene TRBV7-2 combines with J gene TRBJ1-1; D uncertain. The CDR3 spans 14 residues. V was pared by 5 bases and J by 6 bases, with 16 bases between. Germline V CDR1 and CDR2: SGHTA, FQGNSA.

This chain connects TRBV27 to TRBJ2-3, with TRBD1 matching 7 bases. Unmatched junction bases numbered 6, after V lost 6 bases and J lost 3 bases. CDR3 length equals 14 residues. Germline assignment: CDR1 MNHEY and CDR2 SMNVEV (reference sequence). CDR3 loop: CASRLTGRTDTQYF. CDR3 DNA sequence: TGTGCCAGCAGACTGACAGGGAGAACAGATACGCAGTATTTT.

There are a few counts of this clonotype. The gene calls are TRBV20-1 and TRBJ2-3, with 8 bases aligning to TRBD1. The V segment lost 8 bases and the J segment 1 base; nucleotides outside the gene matches: 8. Per germline, CDR1 DFQATT and CDR2 SNEGSKA (reference sequence). This CDR3 has 14 residues. Written as DNA, the CDR3 is TGCAGTCAGGGGGCGGGGCTAGGCACAGATACGCAGTATTTT. Its protein product is CSQGAGLGTDTQYF.

In its sample, this clonotype was seen many times. The chain employs TRBV20-1 and TRBJ1-2, with unresolved D. Germline V gene lookup returns CDR1 DFQATT and CDR2 SNEGSKA (reference sequence). Trimming removed 5 bases from V and 0 bases from J, with 22 bases in between. The CDR3 has 17 residues. The CDR3 DNA sequence: TGCAGTGCTCCCCTGAGGGTCAGAGACGCAGCTAACTATGGCTACACCTTC. It translates to CSAPLRVRDAANYGYTF.

This clonotype was seen only a few times. This sequence joins TRBV29-1 and TRBJ1-4; D remains unclear. Germline-derived CDR1 and CDR2 are SQVTM and ANQGSEA. This CDR3 region has 14 residues. V was trimmed by 7 bases and J by 8 bases, leaving 20 bases between them. CDR3 residues: CSGRTGLGREKLFF. The CDR3 nucleotides read TGCAGCGGCCGGACGGGTCTTGGGAGAGAAAAACTGTTTTTT. Together with reference TRBV29-1 and TRBJ1-4, the CDR3 gives the full variable domain: SAVISQKPSRDICQRGTSLTIQCQVDSQVTMMFWYRQQPGQSLTLIATANQGSEATYESGFVIDKFPISRPNLTFSTLTVSNMSPEDSSIYLCSGRTGLGREKLFFGSGTQLSVL.

This clonotype has only a few counts. The chain couples TRBV6-1 to TRBJ1-2; 9 bases line up with TRBD1. The J segment lost 0 bases and the V segment lost 8 bases, leaving 7 bases of the junction unmatched. CDR1 and CDR2 from the germline V gene are MNHNS and SASEGT. The CDR3 consists of 15 residues. DNA for the CDR3: TGTGCCAGCCGCGGACAGGGGTACGCTAACTATGGCTACACCTTC. This translates into CASRGQGYANYGYTF.